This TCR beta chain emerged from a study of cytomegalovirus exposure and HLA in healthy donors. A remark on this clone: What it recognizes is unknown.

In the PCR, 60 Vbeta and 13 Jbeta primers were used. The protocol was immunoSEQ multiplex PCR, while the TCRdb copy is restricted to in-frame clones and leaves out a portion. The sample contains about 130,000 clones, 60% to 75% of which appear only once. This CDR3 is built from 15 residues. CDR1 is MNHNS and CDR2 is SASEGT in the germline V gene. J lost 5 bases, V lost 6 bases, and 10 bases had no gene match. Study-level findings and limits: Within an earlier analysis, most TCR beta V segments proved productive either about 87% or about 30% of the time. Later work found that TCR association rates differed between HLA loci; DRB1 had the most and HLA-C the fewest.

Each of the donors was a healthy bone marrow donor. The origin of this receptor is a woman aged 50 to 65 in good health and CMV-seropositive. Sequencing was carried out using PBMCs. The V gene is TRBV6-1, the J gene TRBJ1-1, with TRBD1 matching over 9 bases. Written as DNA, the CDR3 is TGTGCCAGCAGCCAACAGGGACAGGGTTGGACTGAAGCTTTCTTT. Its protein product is CASSQQGQGWTEAFF.